This T cell receptor (beta chain) was profiled in a study of blood T cells in healthy people across ages. Per the germline V gene, CDR1 is LGHNA and CDR2 is YSLEER. Germline trimming cut 3 bases from V and 13 bases from J; bases unmatched to any gene: 8. The CDR3 length is 13 residues. This clonotype was seen only a few times. It was with a sample-barcoded 5' primer and a J-beta primer mix that a second PCR of roughly 7 to 12 cycles was run. MiXCR, applied by TCRdb to the 5' RACE reads, yields one record per CDR3 protein. The top ten clones hold around 24% of a sample with 780,000 or so distinct CDR3 sequences, roughly three fifths of them seen once.

The receptor was derived from a man between 40 and 49 years old in good health. The rearrangement joins TRBV4-3 to TRBJ2-5; 10 bases fit TRBD1. The sequenced material came from blood. The CDR3 protein is CASSQTGTGVLYF. The CDR3 region has the DNA TGCGCCAGCAGCCAGACTGGGACAGGGGTTCTGTACTTC.